This entry is about one T cell receptor beta chain. The antigen remains undetermined. These data are taken from a study of Tregs in tolerant kidney transplant recipients. General study points: Validation in larger populations is needed because few patients were studied. Tolerant patients' donor-specific Tregs expanded beyond overall Tregs, suggesting antigen-driven growth. Biological reproducibility was not directly addressed in this study.

Germline CDR1 is MNHNS and CDR2 is SASEGT. The V end lost 6 bases, the J end lost 1 base, and 10 bases lay between the germline ends. This CDR3 contains 13 residues. Produced via immunoSEQ multiplex PCR; TCRdb's table is partial and in-frame only. The sample carries about 69,000 clones, roughly 91% recorded once. Thawed PBMCs were FACS-sorted into unstimulated CD4+CD25+CD127- regulatory T cells, CD4+CD25- non-regulatory cells, CD4 and CD8 cells. The chain uses TRBV6-1 and TRBJ2-7, with TRBD1 as a possible D gene (7 bases). Sequences were derived from CD4+ T cells from blood, sampled before the transplant. The clonotype comes from a human donor who received a combined kidney and bone marrow transplant. CDR3 amino acids: CASRAGQSYEQYF. The CDR3 DNA follows: TGTGCCAGCAGGGCGGGACAGTCCTACGAGCAGTACTTC.